Included here is one T cell receptor (beta chain) sequence, with context. Clones were read by immunoSEQ multiplex PCR, and TCRdb kept only the in-frame ones, dropping some. Among 140,000 to 150,000 clones listed, about four fifths were seen once. After removal of 10 bases from V and 5 bases from J, the junction contained 4 bases not matched to a gene. The CDR3 spans 11 residues. CDR1 ENHRY and CDR2 SYGVKD come from the germline V gene. This sample is drawn from a study of blood T cell repertoires in COVID-19. The gene calls are TRBV10-3 and TRBJ1-1; the match to TRBD1 covers 7 bases. Sequences were obtained from peripheral blood. This TCR came from a human donor with acute or convalescent COVID-19. The donor label of this sample is uncertain. The CDR3 sequence: CARQGGTEAFF. As DNA, the CDR3 is TGTGCCAGACAGGGCGGTACTGAAGCTTTCTTT.